This T cell receptor (beta chain) was retrieved from a study of shared clonotypes between healthy human individuals. General study findings and limits: Only blood samples were collected, and tissue repertoires likely differ.

The CDR3 length is 14 residues. V lost 1 base and J lost 4; bases outside the gene matches: 2. CDR1 is SGHRS, CDR2 YFSETQ, per germline. Produced via immunoSEQ multiplex PCR; TCRdb's table is partial and in-frame only. The repertoire includes about 2 million clones, 85% to 95% of them detected once, and approximately 0.13% sits in the top ten. Every donor, a Caucasian adult, lived in Nashville, Tennessee. This clone was detected only a few times. Its antigen is still unknown. Additional DNA sequences in this sample encode the identical CDR3. This clonotype originated in a man younger than 35 in good health. Input material: naive CD4+ T cells sorted from blood. The sample's subset: CD45RA+ positively selected. The chain couples TRBV5-1 to TRBJ2-5, with 9 positions matching TRBD2. As DNA, the CDR3 is TGCGCCAGCAGCTTGTTACTAGCGGGAGAGACCCAGTACTTC. This sequence encodes CASSLLLAGETQYF.